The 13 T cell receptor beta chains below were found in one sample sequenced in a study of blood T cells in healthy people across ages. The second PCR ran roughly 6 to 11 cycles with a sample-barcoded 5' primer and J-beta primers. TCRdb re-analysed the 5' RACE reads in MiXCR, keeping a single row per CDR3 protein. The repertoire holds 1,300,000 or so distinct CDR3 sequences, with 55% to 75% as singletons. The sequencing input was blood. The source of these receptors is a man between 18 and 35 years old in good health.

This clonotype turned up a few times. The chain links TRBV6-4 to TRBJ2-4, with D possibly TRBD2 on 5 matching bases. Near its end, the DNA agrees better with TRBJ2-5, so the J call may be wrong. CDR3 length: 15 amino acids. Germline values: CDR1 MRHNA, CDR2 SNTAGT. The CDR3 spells CASSEHGGEQETQYF. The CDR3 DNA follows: TGTGCCAGCAGTGAACACGGAGGAGAACAAGAGACCCAGTACTTC.

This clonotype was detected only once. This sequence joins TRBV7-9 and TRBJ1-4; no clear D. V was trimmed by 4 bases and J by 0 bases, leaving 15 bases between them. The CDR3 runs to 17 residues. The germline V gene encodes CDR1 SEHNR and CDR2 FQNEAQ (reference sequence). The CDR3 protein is CASSSVRNSATNEKLFF. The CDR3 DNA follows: TGTGCCAGCAGCTCCGTAAGGAACTCAGCAACTAATGAAAAACTGTTTTTT.

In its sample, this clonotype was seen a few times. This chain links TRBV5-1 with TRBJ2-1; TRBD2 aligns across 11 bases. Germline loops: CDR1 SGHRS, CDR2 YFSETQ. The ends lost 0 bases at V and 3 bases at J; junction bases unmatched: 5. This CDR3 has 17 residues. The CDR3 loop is CASSLATGTSGYNEQFF. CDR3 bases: TGCGCCAGCAGCTTGGCGACCGGGACTAGCGGCTACAATGAGCAGTTCTTC.

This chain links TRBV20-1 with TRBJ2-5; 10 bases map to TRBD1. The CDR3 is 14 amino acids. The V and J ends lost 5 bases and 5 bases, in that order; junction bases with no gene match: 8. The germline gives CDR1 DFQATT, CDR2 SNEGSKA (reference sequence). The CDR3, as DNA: TGCAGTGCTCCACTAGACAGGGGGCTCGAGACCCAGTACTTC. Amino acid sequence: CSAPLDRGLETQYF.

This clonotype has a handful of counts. For the CDR3, the DNA is TGCGCCAGCAGCCCAGGGGACCCAGATACGCAGTATTTT. Its translation: CASSPGDPDTQYF. This rearrangement joins TRBV4-3 to TRBJ2-3; weak D call: TRBD1 (6 bases). The CDR3 has 13 amino acids. CDR1 is LGHNA and CDR2 is YSLEER in the germline V gene. The germline V and J ends were trimmed by 4 bases and 4 bases, with 9 bases remaining between them.

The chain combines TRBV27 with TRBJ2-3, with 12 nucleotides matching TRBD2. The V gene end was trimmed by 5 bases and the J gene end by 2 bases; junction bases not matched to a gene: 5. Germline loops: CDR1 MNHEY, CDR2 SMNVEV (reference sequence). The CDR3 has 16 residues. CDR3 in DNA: TGTGCCAGCAGTACCCGGACTAGCGGGGACACAGATACGCAGTATTTT. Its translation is CASSTRTSGDTDTQYF.

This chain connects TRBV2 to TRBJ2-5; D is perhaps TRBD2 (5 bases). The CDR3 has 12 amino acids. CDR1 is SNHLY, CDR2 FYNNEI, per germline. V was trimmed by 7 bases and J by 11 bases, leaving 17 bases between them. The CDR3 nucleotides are TGTGCCAGCAAACGCTTCAGCGGAGAGCAGTACTTC. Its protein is CASKRFSGEQYF.

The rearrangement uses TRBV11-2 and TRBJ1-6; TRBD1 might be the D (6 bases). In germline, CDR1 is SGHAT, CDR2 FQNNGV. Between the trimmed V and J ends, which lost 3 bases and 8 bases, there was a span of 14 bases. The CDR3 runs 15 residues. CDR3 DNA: TGTGCCAGCAGCTTGACCTCCAGGGGTTATTCACCCCTCCACTTT. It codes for CASSLTSRGYSPLHF.

CDR3 amino acids: CATRQQGSTGELFF. DNA of the CDR3: TGTGCCACCAGACAACAGGGAAGCACCGGGGAGCTGTTTTTT. The chain carries TRBV15 and TRBJ2-2, with D possibly matching TRBD1 (6 bases). Germline assignment: CDR1 LNHNV and CDR2 YYDKDF (reference sequence). This CDR3 region has 14 residues. The V end was cut by 6 bases, the J end by 4 bases, with 12 bases between.

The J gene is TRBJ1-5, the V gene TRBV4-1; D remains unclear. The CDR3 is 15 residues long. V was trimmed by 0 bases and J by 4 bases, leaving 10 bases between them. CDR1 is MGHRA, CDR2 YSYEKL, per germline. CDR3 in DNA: TGCGCCAGCAGCCAAGAACCGGGGAGGAATCAGCCCCAGCATTTT. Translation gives CASSQEPGRNQPQHF.

CDR3 nucleotides: TGTGCCAGCATACACTTGACGGACACCGGGACTAGCGGGAGCAATGAGCAGTTCTTC. Translating it yields CASIHLTDTGTSGSNEQFF. V is TRBV6-1 and J is TRBJ2-1; 14 bases match TRBD2. The J segment lost 6 bases and the V segment lost 7 bases, leaving 17 bases of the junction unmatched. Germline loops: CDR1 MNHNS, CDR2 SASEGT. This CDR3 spans 19 amino acids.

CDR3 nucleotide sequence: TGTGCCAGCAGCTTAGAGCCCTCTTTGACTAGCGGGCTTAGCTCCTACGAGCAGTACTTC. Encoded protein: CASSLEPSLTSGLSSYEQYF. The chain combines TRBV7-8 with TRBJ2-7; TRBD2 agrees at 10 bases. With V trimmed by 1 base and J by 0 bases, 15 bases remained unmatched. The CDR3 runs 20 residues. CDR1 and CDR2 (germline): SGHVS, FQNEAQ.

The DNA for the CDR3 is TGTGCCAGCAGCGGGGGGACAGCGAACACTGAAGCTTTCTTT. Protein: CASSGGTANTEAFF. This chain connects TRBV27 to TRBJ1-1, with 7 bases identical to TRBD1. This CDR3 spans 14 amino acids. J was trimmed by 1 base and V by 6 bases; bases with no gene match: 5. Germline V gene data show CDR1 as MNHEY and CDR2 as SMNVEV (reference sequence).